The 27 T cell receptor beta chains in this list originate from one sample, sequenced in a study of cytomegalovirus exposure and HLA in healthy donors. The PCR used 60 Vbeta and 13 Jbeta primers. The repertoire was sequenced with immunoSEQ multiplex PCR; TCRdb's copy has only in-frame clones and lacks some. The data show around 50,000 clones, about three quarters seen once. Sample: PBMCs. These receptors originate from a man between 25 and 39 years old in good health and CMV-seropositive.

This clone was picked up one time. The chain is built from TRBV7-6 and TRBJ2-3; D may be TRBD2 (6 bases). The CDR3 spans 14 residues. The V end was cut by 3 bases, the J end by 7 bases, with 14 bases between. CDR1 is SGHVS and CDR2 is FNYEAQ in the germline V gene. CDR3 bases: TGTGCCAGCAGCTTTGAGACTAGGGGCTATACGCAGTATTTT. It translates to CASSFETRGYTQYF.

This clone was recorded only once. CDR3 DNA sequence: TGCGCCAGCAGCCTGATCCCAGGGAATGATCAGCCCCAGCATTTT. Translating gives CASSLIPGNDQPQHF. The chain links TRBV5-1 to TRBJ1-5, with TRBD1 as a possible D gene (5 bases). Germline loops: CDR1 SGHRS, CDR2 YFSETQ. The CDR3 sequence is 15 residues long. V lost 4 bases to trimming and J lost 5 bases, with 16 bases between them.

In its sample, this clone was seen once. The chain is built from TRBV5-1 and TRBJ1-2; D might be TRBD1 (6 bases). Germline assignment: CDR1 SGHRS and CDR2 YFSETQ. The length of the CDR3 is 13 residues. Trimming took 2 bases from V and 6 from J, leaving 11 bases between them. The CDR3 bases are TGCGCCAGCAGCTTAGAAACAGGGCATGGCTACACCTTC. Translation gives CASSLETGHGYTF.

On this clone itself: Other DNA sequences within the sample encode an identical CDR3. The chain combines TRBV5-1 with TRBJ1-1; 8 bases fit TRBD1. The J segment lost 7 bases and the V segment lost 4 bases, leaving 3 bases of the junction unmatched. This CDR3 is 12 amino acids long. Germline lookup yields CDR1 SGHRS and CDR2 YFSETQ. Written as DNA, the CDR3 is TGCGCCAGCAGCCTCGACAGGGGTGAAGCTTTCTTT. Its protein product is CASSLDRGEAFF.

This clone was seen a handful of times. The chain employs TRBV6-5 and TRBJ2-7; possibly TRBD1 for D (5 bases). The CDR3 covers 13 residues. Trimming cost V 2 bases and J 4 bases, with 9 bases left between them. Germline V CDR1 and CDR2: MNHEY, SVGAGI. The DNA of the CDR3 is TGTGCCAGCAGTTACGGCGACAGTTACGAGCAGTACTTC. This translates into CASSYGDSYEQYF.

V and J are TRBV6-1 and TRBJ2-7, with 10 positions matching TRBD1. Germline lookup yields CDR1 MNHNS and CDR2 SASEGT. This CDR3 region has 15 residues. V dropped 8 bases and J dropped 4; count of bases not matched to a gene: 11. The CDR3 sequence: CASSTPGTGAYEQYF. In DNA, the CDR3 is TGTGCCAGCTCGACTCCCGGGACAGGGGCGTACGAGCAGTACTTC.

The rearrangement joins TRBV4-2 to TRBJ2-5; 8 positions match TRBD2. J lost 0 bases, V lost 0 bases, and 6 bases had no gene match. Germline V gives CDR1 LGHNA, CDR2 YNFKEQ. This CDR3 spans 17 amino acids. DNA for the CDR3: TGTGCCAGCAGCCAAGAGGTAGCGGGGTTGTACCAAGAGACCCAGTACTTC. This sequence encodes CASSQEVAGLYQETQYF.

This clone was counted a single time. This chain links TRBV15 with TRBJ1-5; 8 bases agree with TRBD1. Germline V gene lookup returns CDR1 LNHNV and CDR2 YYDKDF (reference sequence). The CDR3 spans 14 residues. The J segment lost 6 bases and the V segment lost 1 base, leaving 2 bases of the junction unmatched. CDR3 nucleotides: TGTGCCACCAGCAGAGGCACAGGGGGTCAGCCCCAGCATTTT. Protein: CATSRGTGGQPQHF.

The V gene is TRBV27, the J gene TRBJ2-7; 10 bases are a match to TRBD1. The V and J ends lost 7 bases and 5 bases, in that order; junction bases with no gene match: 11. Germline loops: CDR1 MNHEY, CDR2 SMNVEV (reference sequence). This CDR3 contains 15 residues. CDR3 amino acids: CASIARDRGYNEQYF. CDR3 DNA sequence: TGTGCCAGCATCGCCCGGGACAGGGGTTACAACGAGCAGTACTTC.

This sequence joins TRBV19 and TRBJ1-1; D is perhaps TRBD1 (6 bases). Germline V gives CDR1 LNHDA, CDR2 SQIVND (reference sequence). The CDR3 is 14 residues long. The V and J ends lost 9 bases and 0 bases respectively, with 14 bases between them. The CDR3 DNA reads TGTGCCAGCAACAGGGAAATCATGAACACTGAAGCTTTCTTT. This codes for CASNREIMNTEAFF.

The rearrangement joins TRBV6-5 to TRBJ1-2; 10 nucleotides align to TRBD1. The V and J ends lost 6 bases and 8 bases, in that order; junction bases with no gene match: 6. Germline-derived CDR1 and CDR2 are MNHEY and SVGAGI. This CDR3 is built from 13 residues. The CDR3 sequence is CASRPDRGYGYTF. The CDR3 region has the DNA TGTGCCAGCAGACCGGACAGGGGGTACGGCTACACCTTC.

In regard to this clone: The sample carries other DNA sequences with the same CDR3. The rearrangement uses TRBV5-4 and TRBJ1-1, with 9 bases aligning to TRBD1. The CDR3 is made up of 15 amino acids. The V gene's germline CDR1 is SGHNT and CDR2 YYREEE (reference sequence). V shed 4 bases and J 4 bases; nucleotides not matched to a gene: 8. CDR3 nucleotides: TGTGCCAGCAGCCCCCGACAGGGGGGTGGCACTGAAGCTTTCTTT. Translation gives CASSPRQGGGTEAFF.

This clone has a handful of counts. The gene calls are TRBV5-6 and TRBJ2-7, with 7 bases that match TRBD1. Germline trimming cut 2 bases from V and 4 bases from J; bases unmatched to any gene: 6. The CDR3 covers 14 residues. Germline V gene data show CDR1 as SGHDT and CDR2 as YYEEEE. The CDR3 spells CASSFGTDIYEQYF. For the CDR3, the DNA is TGTGCCAGCAGCTTTGGGACAGACATATACGAGCAGTACTTC.

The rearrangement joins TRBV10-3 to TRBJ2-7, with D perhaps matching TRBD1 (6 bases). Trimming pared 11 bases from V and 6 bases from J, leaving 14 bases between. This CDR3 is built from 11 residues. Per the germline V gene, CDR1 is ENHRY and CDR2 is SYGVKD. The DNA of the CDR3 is TGTGCCGTTTCACAGGGCTCCGAGCAGTACTTC. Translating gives CAVSQGSEQYF.

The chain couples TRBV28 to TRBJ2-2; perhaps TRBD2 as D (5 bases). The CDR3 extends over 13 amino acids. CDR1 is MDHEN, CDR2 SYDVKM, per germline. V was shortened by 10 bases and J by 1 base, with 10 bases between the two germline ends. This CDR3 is CATIGVNTGELFF. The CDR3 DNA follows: TGTGCCACCATCGGGGTGAACACCGGGGAGCTGTTTTTT.

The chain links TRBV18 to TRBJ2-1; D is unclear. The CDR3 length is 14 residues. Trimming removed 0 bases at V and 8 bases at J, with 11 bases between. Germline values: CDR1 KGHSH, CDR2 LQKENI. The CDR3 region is CASSPPRPRDEQFF. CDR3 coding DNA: TGTGCCAGCTCACCACCGAGGCCCCGGGATGAGCAGTTCTTC.

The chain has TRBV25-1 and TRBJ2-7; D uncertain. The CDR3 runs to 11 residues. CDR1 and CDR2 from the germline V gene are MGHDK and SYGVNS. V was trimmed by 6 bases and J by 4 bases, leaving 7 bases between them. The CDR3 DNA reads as TGTGCCAGCAGGGGCTGGTACGAGCAGTACTTC. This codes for CASRGWYEQYF.

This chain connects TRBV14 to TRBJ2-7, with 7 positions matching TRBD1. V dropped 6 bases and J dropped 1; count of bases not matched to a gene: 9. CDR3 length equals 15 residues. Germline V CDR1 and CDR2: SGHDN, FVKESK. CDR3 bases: TGTGCCAGCAGTCTACCGGGACAGACATCCTACGAGCAGTACTTC. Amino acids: CASSLPGQTSYEQYF.

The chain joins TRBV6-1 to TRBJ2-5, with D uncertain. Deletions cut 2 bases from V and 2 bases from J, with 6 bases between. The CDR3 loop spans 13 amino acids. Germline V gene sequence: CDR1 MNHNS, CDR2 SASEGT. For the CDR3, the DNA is TGTGCCAGCAGTGAATTCTTACAAGAGACCCAGTACTTC. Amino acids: CASSEFLQETQYF.

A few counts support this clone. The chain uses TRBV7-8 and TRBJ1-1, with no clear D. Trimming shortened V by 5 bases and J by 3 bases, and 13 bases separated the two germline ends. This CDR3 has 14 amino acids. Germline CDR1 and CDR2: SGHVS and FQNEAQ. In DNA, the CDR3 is TGTGCCAGCAGCGCTTATGAGGGCCACACTGAAGCTTTCTTT. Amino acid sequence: CASSAYEGHTEAFF. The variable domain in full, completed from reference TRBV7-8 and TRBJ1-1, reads GAGVSQSPRYKVAKRGQDVALRCDPISGHVSLFWYQQALGQGPEFLTYFQNEAQLDKSGLPSDRFFAERPEGSVSTLKIQRTQQEDSAVYLCASSAYEGHTEAFFGQGTRLTVV.

CDR3 bases: TGTGCCAGCAGCGCCACTAGTATTAGCGGGGAGACGAACACCGGGGAGCTGTTTTTT. Its protein is CASSATSISGETNTGELFF. The chain is built from TRBV13 and TRBJ2-2; 8 nucleotides line up with TRBD2. The CDR3 is made up of 19 amino acids. Germline V gene data show CDR1 as PRHDT and CDR2 as FYEKMQ (reference sequence). Trimming cost V 5 bases and J 0 bases; bases outside gene matches: 14.

CDR3 sequence (DNA): TGTGCCAGCAGAGACAGGGGGCCGGGCAATCAGCCCCAGCATTTT. It is translated as CASRDRGPGNQPQHF. The chain links TRBV2 to TRBJ1-5, with 10 bases matching TRBD1. The germline CDR1 and CDR2 sequences are SNHLY and FYNNEI. The CDR3 sequence is 15 residues long. V lost 6 bases, J lost 2 bases, and 4 bases stayed unmatched.

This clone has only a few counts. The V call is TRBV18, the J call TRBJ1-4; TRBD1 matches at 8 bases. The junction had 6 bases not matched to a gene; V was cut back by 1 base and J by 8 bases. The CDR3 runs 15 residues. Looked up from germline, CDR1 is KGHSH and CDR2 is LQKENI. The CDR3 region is CASSPLGTGPEKLFF. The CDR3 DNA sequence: TGTGCCAGCTCACCACTGGGGACAGGTCCCGAAAAACTGTTTTTT.

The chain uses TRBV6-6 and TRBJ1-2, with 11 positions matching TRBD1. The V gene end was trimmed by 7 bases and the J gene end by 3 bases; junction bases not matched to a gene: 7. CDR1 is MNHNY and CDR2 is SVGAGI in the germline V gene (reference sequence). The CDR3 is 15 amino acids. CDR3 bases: TGTGCCAGCACCAGAGGGACAGGGGGTTACTATGGCTACACCTTC. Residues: CASTRGTGGYYGYTF.

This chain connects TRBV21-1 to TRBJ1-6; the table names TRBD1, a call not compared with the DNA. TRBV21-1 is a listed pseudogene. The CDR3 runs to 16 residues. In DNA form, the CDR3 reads TGTGCCAGCAGCATACAGGGGCTTCCCTATAATTCACCCCTCCACTTT. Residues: CASSIQGLPYNSPLHF.

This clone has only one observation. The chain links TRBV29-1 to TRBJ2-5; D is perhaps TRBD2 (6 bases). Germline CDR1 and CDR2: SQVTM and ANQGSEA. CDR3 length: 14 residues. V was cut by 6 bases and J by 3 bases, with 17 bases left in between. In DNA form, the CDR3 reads TGCAGCGTGACAACCGGGAGCTTAAAAGAGACCCAGTACTTC. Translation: CSVTTGSLKETQYF.

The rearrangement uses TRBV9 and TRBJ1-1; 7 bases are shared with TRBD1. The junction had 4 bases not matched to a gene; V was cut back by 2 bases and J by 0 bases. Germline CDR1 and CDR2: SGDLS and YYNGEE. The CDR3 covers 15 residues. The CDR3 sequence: CASSVETGLNTEAFF. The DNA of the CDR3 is TGTGCCAGCAGCGTGGAGACAGGGCTGAACACTGAAGCTTTCTTT.